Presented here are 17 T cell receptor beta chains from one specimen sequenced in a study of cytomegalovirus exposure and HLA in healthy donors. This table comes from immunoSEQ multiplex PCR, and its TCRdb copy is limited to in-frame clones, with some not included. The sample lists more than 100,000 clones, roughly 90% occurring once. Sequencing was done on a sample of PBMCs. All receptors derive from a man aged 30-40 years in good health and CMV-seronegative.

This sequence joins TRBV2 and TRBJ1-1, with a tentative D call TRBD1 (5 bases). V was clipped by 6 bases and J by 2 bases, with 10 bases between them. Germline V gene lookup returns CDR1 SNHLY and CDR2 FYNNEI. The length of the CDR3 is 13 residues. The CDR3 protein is CASRVQENTEAFF. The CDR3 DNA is TGTGCCAGCAGAGTACAGGAAAACACTGAAGCTTTCTTT.

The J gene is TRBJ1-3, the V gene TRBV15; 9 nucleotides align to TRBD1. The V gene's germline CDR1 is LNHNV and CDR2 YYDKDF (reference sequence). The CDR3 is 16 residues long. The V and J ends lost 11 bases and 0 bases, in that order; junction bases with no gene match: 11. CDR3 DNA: TGTGCCGTAAGGGGGACAGGGCTTAGCTCTGGAAACACCATATATTTT. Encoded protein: CAVRGTGLSSGNTIYF.

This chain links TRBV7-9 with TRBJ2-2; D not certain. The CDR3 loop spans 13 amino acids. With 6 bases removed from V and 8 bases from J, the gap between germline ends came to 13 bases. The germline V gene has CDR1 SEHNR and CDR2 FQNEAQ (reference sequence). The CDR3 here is CASRVAVLGELFF. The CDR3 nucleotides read TGTGCCAGCAGAGTCGCCGTACTGGGGGAGCTGTTTTTT.

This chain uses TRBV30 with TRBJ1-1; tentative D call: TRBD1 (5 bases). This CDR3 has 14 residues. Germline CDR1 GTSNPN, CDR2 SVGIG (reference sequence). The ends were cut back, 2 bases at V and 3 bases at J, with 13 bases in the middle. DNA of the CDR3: TGTGCCTGGAGTAGGGGCAGGCAGGACACTGAAGCTTTCTTT. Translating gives CAWSRGRQDTEAFF.

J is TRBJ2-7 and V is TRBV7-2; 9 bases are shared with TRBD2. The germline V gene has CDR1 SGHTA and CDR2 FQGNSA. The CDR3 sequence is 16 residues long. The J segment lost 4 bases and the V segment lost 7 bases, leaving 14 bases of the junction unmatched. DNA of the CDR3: TGTGCCAGCACCCTAGAGATGACTAGCGGTGGATACGAGCAGTACTTC. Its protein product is CASTLEMTSGGYEQYF.

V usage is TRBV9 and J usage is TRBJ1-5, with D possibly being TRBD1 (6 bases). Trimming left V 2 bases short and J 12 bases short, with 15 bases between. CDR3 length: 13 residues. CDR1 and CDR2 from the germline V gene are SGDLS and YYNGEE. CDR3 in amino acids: CASSVSGTGFQHF. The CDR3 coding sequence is TGTGCCAGCAGCGTGTCCGGAACAGGGTTCCAGCATTTT.

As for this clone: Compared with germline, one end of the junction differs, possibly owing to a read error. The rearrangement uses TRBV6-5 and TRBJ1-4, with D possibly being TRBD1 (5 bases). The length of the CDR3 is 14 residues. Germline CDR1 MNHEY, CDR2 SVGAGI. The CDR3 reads CASSRGAAKEKLFF. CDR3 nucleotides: TGTGCCAGCAGCCGCGGGGCAGCTAAAGAAAAACTGTTTTTT.

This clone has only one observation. The CDR3 reads CASSLASGGNTEAFF. Written as DNA, the CDR3 is TGCGCCAGCAGCTTGGCCTCGGGAGGGAACACTGAAGCTTTCTTT. This chain joins TRBV5-1 and TRBJ1-1; D ambiguous. CDR1 and CDR2 (germline): SGHRS, YFSETQ. The CDR3 has 15 residues. V was clipped by 0 bases and J by 1 base, with 10 bases between them.

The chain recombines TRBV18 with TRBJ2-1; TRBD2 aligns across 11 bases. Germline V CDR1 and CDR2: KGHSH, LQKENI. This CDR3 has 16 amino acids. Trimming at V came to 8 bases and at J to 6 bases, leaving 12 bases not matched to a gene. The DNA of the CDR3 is TGTGCCAGCCAGATGGAAACTAGCGGGAGAAGCAATGAGCAGTTCTTC. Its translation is CASQMETSGRSNEQFF.

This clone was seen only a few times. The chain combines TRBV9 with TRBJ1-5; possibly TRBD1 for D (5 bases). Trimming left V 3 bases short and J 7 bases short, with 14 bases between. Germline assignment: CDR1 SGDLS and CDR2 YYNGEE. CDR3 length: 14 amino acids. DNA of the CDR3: TGTGCCAGCAGCGCGGGGGTGTCCTGGCAGCCCCAGCATTTT. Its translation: CASSAGVSWQPQHF.

This chain's CDR3 is CAWGRGAGLFTDTQYF. The CDR3 DNA is TGTGCCTGGGGACGGGGAGCGGGACTATTCACAGATACGCAGTATTTT. This rearrangement joins TRBV30 to TRBJ2-3; the match to TRBD2 covers 7 bases. CDR1 and CDR2 (germline): GTSNPN, SVGIG (reference sequence). The ends lost 5 bases at V and 2 bases at J; junction bases unmatched: 13. The CDR3 is made up of 16 amino acids.

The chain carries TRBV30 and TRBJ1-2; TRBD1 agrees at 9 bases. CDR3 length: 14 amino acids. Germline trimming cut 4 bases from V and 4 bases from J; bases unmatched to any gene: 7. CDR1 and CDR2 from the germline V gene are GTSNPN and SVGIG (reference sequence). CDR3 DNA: TGTGCCTGGATGGACAGGGGACCAATCTATGGCTACACCTTC. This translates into CAWMDRGPIYGYTF. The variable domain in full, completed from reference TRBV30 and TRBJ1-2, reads SQTIHQWPATLVQPVGSPLSLECTVEGTSNPNLYWYRQAAGRGLQLLFYSVGIGQISSEVPQNLSASRPQDRQFILSSKKLLLSDSGFYLCAWMDRGPIYGYTFGSGTRLTVV.

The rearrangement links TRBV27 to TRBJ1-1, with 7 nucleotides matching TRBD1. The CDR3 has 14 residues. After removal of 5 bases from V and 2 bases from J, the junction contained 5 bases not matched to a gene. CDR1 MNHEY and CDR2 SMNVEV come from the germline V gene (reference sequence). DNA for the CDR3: TGTGCCAGCAGTCGGGACAGAGCTAACACTGAAGCTTTCTTT. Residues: CASSRDRANTEAFF.

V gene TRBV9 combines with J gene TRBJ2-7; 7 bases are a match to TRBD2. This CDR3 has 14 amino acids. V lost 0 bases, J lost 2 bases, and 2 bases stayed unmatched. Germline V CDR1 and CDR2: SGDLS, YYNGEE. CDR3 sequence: CASSVASGTYEQYF. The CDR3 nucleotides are TGTGCCAGCAGCGTAGCTAGCGGTACCTACGAGCAGTACTTC. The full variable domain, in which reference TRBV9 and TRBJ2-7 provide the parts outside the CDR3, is DSGVTQTPKHLITATGQRVTLRCSPRSGDLSVYWYQQSLDQGLQFLIQYYNGEERAKGNILERFSAQQFPDLHSELNLSSLELGDSALYFCASSVASGTYEQYFGPGTRLTVT.

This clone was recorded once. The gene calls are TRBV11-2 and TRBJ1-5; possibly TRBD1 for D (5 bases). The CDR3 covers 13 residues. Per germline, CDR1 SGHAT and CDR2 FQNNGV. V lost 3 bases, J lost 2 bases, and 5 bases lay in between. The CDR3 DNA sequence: TGTGCCAGCAGCTTGACAGGCAATCAGCCCCAGCATTTT. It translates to CASSLTGNQPQHF.

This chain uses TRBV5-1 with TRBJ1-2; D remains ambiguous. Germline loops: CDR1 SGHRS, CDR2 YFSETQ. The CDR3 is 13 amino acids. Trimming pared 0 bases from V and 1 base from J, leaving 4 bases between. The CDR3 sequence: CASSLDSNYGYTF. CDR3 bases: TGCGCCAGCAGCTTGGACAGTAACTATGGCTACACCTTC. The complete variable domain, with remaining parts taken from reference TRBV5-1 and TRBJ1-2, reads KAGVTQTPRYLIKTRGQQVTLSCSPISGHRSVSWYQQTPGQGLQFLFEYFSETQRNKGNFPGRFSGRQFSNSRSEMNVSTLELGDSALYLCASSLDSNYGYTFGSGTRLTVV.

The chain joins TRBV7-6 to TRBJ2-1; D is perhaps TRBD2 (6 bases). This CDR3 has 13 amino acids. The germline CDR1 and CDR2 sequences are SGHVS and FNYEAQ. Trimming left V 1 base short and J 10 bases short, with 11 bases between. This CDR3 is CASSLGGTGEQFF. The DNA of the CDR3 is TGTGCCAGCAGCTTAGGCGGGACGGGAGAGCAGTTCTTC.